What follows is one T cell receptor beta chain and its context. This sample was taken from a study of blood T cell repertoires in COVID-19. Study information: Donors in the United States, Italy and Spain gave samples during acute or convalescent COVID-19. T cells, B-cell-depleted T cells, or PBMCs supplied cDNA or gDNA.

The CDR3 sequence is 14 residues long. Germline assignment: CDR1 MNHNY and CDR2 SVGAGI (reference sequence). V lost 5 bases and J 0 bases, leaving 9 bases between the germline ends. How the authors handled the data: Amplification of reference gene primers provided the estimated nucleated cell counts. Sequencing used immunoSEQ multiplex PCR; TCRdb keeps in-frame clones, though not all of them. That table is the source of V, J and clone size, and D and trimming were worked out from the DNA. The table has around 100,000 clones, roughly 92% seen once; the top ten hold about 5.7%. This clonotype was obtained from a man aged 50-59 years with active COVID-19. The chain couples TRBV6-6 to TRBJ2-3; tentative D call: TRBD1 (5 bases). Sequenced material: peripheral blood. Here the CDR3 DNA reads TGTGCCAGCAGTAAAGGGGCTAGCACAGATACGCAGTATTTT. Protein: CASSKGASTDTQYF.